These T cell receptor beta chains were read from a single sample in a study of beta chain features in type 1 diabetes. Clones were sequenced by immunoSEQ multiplex PCR, and TCRdb holds only the in-frame ones, with some missing. The data contain 200,000 to 300,000 clones, about a fifth of them singletons. Sequencing used naive CD4+ T cells from blood. The receptors originated from a woman between 35 and 50 years old with type 1 diabetes. Both conserved end residues are part of each CDR3. The D gene is left open where the match is weak. Only some rows state a clone size, as once, few, many or a class for expanded clones.

size	V	J	length	D	CDR3	DNA
few	TRBV28	TRBJ2-1	14	-	CASHSTEPYNEQFF	TGTGCCAGCCACAGTACAGAACCCTACAATGAGCAGTTCTTC
-	TRBV9	TRBJ2-1	15	-	CASSVGLSSYNEQFF	TGTGCCAGCAGCGTAGGCCTGAGCTCCTACAATGAGCAGTTCTTC
-	TRBV5-1	TRBJ2-3	14	-	CASSLGGATDTQYF	TGCGCCAGCAGCTTGGGCGGGGCGACAGATACGCAGTATTTT
-	TRBV5-5	TRBJ2-3	13	-	CASSPGSPDTQYF	TGTGCCAGCAGCCCGGGGAGCCCAGATACGCAGTATTTT
-	TRBV25-1	TRBJ2-7	14	-	CASSAPGTPYEQYF	TGTGCCAGCAGTGCCCCCGGGACTCCTTACGAGCAGTACTTC
-	TRBV6-5	TRBJ1-5	13	-	CASSLRERQPQHF	TGTGCCAGCAGCCTACGGGAGAGGCAGCCCCAGCATTTT
-	TRBV2	TRBJ1-2	13	TRBD1	CASSEARGGGYTF	TGTGCCAGCAGTGAAGCGAGAGGGGGCGGCTACACCTTC
few	TRBV7-2	TRBJ1-1	13	-	CASSLTKNTEAFF	TGTGCCAGCAGCCTTACAAAGAACACTGAAGCTTTCTTT
-	TRBV28	TRBJ1-6	16	TRBD1	CASNPSSGTGDSPLHF	TGTGCCAGCAACCCGTCCTCCGGGACAGGTGATTCACCCCTCCACTTT
-	TRBV4-1	TRBJ2-3	16	TRBD2	CASSPGWAGGSDTQYF	TGCGCCAGCAGCCCAGGGTGGGCGGGAGGATCAGATACGCAGTATTTT
-	TRBV7-9	TRBJ2-5	13	-	CASSWGVEETQYF	TGTGCCAGCAGCTGGGGGGTCGAAGAGACCCAGTACTTC
-	TRBV9	TRBJ2-5	14	-	CASSAREYQETQYF	TGTGCCAGCAGCGCCCGGGAGTACCAAGAGACCCAGTACTTC
-	TRBV9	TRBJ1-2	13	TRBD1	CASSPGQGRGYTF	TGTGCCAGCAGCCCGGGACAGGGGAGAGGCTACACCTTC
-	TRBV15	TRBJ1-5	14	-	CATSGLYSNQPQHF	TGTGCCACCAGCGGACTCTATAGCAATCAGCCCCAGCATTTT
few	TRBV7-2	TRBJ1-6	13	-	CASSRERNSPLHF	TGTGCCAGCAGCCGGGAGAGAAATTCACCCCTCCACTTT
-	TRBV30	TRBJ2-1	14	TRBD1	CAERNRGPYNEQFF	TGTGCGGAGAGAAACAGGGGACCCTACAATGAGCAGTTCTTC
once	TRBV5-1	TRBJ2-1	11	-	CASSLANEQFF	TGCGCCAGCAGCTTAGCCAATGAGCAGTTCTTC
few	TRBV18	TRBJ1-1	15	-	CASSPLLVGDTEAFF	TGTGCCAGCTCACCCTTGTTAGTCGGGGACACTGAAGCTTTCTTT
-	TRBV27	TRBJ2-5	14	-	CASSLLAGQETQYF	TGTGCCAGCAGTTTATTGGCGGGTCAAGAGACCCAGTACTTC
-	TRBV7-9	TRBJ2-3	13	-	CASSLPTGYTQYF	TGTGCCAGCAGCTTACCGACTGGTTATACGCAGTATTTT
-	TRBV7-2	TRBJ2-1	18	-	CATPTRGPWSGSYNEQFF	TGTGCCACCCCGACACGGGGTCCTTGGTCTGGCTCCTACAATGAGCAGTTCTTC
few	TRBV15	TRBJ1-4	13	-	CATSRGRGEKLFF	TGTGCCACCAGCAGAGGCCGGGGTGAAAAACTGTTTTTT
-	TRBV18	TRBJ2-3	18	TRBD1	CASSPKRTGDPSTDTQYF	TGTGCCAGCTCACCAAAAAGAACAGGGGACCCTAGCACAGATACGCAGTATTTT
-	TRBV9	TRBJ1-2	17	TRBD1	CASSTQGRGQAENGYTF	TGTGCCAGCAGCACTCAAGGTCGGGGACAGGCGGAAAATGGCTACACCTTC
few	TRBV2	TRBJ1-5	15	-	CASSEGGGTNQPQHF	TGTGCCAGCAGTGAAGGGGGAGGGACGAATCAGCCCCAGCATTTT
-	TRBV9	TRBJ2-1	15	-	CASSVEYGRVGEQFF	TGTGCCAGCAGCGTAGAATACGGGAGAGTGGGTGAGCAGTTCTTC